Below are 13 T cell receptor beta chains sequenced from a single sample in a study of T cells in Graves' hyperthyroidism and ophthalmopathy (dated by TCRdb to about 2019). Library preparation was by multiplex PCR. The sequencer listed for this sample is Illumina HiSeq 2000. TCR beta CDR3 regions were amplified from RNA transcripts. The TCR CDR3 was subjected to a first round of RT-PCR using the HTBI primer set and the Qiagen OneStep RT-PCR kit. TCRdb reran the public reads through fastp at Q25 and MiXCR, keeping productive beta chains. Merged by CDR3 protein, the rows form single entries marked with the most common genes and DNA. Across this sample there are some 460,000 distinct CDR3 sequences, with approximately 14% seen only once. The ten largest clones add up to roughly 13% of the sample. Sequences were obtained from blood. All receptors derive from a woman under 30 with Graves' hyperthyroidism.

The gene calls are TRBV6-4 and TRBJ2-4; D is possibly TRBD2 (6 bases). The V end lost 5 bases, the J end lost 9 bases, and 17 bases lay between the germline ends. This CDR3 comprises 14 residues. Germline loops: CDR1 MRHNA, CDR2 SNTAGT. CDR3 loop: CASSQTRSAGIQYF. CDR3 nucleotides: TGTGCCAGCAGTCAGACTAGGTCGGCGGGCATTCAGTACTTC.

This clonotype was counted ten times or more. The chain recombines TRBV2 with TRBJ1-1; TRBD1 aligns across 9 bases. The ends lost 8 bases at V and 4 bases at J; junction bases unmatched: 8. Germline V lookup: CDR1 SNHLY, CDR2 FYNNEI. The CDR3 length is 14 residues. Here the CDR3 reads CASLGTGWLTEAFF. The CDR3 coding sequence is TGTGCCAGCCTCGGGACAGGGTGGCTCACTGAAGCTTTCTTT.

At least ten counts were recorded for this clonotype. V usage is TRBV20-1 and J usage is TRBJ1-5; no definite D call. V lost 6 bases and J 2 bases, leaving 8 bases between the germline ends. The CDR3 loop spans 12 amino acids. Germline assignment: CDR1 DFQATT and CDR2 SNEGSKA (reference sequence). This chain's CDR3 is CSAEPGNQPQHF. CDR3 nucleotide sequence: TGCAGTGCGGAACCAGGCAATCAGCCCCAGCATTTT.

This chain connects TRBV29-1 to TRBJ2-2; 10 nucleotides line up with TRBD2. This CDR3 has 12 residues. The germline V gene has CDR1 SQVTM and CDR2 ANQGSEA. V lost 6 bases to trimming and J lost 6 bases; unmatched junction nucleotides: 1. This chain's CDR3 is CSVGLAAGELFF. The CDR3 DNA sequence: TGCAGCGTCGGACTAGCGGCCGGGGAGCTGTTTTTT.

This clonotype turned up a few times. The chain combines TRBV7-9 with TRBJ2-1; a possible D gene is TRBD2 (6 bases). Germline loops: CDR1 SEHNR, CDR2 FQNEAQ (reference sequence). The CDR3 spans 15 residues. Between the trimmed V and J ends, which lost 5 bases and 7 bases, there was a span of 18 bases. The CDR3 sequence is CASSLAGSRWNEQFF. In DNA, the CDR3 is TGTGCCAGCAGCCTTGCCGGGAGCAGGTGGAATGAGCAGTTCTTC.

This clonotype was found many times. In DNA, the CDR3 is TGTGCCAGCAGTATAGACAGGGGTGTGCGCGAGACCCAGTACTTC. This encodes CASSIDRGVRETQYF. The gene calls are TRBV12-3 or TRBV12-4 and TRBJ2-5; 8 bases align to TRBD1. The CDR3 totals 15 residues. J was trimmed by 5 bases and V by 5 bases; bases with no gene match: 10.

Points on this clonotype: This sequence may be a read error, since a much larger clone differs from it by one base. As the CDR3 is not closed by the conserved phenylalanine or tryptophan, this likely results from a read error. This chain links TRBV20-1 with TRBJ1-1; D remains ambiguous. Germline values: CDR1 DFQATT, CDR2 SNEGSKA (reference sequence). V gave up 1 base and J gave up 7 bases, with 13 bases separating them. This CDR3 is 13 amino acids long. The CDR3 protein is CSARVYMDNEAFL. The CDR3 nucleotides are TGCAGTGCTAGAGTTTATATGGATAATGAAGCTTTCCTT.

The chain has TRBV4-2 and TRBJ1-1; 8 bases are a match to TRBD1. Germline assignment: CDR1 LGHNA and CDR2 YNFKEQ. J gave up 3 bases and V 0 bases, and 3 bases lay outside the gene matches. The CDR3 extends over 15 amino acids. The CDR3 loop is CASSQEEQGDTEAFF. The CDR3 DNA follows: TGTGCCAGCAGCCAAGAGGAACAGGGGGACACTGAAGCTTTCTTT.

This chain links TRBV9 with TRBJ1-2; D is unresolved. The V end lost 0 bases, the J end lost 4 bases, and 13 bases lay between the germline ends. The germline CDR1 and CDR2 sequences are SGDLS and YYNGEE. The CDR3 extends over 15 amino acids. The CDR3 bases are TGTGCCAGCAGCGTAGGAGGAAGTAGCGGCTATGGCTACACCTTC. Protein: CASSVGGSSGYGYTF.

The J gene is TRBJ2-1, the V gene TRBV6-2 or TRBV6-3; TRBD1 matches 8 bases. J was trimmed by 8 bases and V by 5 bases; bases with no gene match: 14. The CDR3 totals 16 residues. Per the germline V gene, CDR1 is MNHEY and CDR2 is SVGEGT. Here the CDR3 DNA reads TGTGCCAGCAGTGATCTTACCGGGACAGGCCCCGATGAGCAGTTCTTC. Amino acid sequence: CASSDLTGTGPDEQFF.

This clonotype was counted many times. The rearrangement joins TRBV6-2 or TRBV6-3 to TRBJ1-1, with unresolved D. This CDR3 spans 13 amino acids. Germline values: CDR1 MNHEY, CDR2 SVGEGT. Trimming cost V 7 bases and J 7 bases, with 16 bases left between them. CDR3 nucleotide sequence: TGTGCCAGCACTCTCGGACGGGCAATTGAAGCTTTCTTT. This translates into CASTLGRAIEAFF.

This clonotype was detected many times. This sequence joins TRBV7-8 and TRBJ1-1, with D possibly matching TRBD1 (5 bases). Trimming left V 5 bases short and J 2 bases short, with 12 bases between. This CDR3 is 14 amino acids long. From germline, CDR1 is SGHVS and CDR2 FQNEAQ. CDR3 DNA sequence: TGTGCCAGCAGCCCCAGGGTGTCCAACACTGAAGCTTTCTTT. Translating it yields CASSPRVSNTEAFF.

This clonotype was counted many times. The CDR3 nucleotides are TGTGCCAGCAGCCCAGCAGGAGGGCATACCGGGGAGCTGTTTTTT. This translates into CASSPAGGHTGELFF. This chain joins TRBV3-1 and TRBJ2-2, with a tentative D call TRBD2 (6 bases). Per germline, CDR1 LGHDT and CDR2 YNNKEL (reference sequence). With 4 bases removed from V and 5 bases from J, the gap between germline ends came to 14 bases. The length of the CDR3 is 15 residues.